Here is one T cell receptor (beta chain) with its context. No antigen is known for it. The CDR3 is 14 amino acids. Germline CDR1 reads SEHNR; CDR2 reads FQNEAQ (reference sequence). Trimming at V came to 5 bases and at J to 7 bases, leaving 8 bases not matched to a gene. Diagnoses were made from clinical symptoms, serum measures (thyroxine and TRAb), thyroid ultrasound and orbital computed tomography. RNA transcripts served as the template for amplifying TCR beta CDR3 regions. The study used the HTBI primer set for a first-round RT-PCR of the TCR CDR3. MiXCR, run by TCRdb on the multiplex PCR reads, gives a single entry per CDR3 protein. In the table there are hundreds of thousands of distinct CDR3 sequences, approximately 42% of which are singletons. This entry belongs to a study of T cells in Graves' hyperthyroidism and ophthalmopathy. Findings and caveats of the study: Blood samples included most of the expanded thyroid clonotypes exceeding 0.001.

The chain is built from TRBV7-9 and TRBJ1-1; 9 bases are shared with TRBD1. This receptor was obtained from an adult man with Graves' disease, either hyperthyroidism or ophthalmopathy (not recorded which). The specimen was peripheral blood or thyroid tissue (not recorded which). DNA of the CDR3: TGTGCCAGCAGCGGGACAGGGACGACTAATGAAGCTTTCTTT. The encoded protein is CASSGTGTTNEAFF.